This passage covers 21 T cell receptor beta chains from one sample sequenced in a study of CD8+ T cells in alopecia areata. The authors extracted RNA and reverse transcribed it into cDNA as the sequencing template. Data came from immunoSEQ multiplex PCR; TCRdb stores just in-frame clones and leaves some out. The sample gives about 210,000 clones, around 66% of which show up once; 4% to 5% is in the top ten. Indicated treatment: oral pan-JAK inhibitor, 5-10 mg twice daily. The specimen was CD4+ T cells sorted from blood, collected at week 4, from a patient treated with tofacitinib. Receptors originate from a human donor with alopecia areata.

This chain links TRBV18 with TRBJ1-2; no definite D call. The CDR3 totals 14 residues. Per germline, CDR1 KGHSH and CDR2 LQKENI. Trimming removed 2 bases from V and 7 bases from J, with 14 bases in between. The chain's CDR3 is CASSPVAELSGYTF. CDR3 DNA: TGTGCCAGCTCACCAGTGGCAGAGCTATCTGGCTACACCTTC.

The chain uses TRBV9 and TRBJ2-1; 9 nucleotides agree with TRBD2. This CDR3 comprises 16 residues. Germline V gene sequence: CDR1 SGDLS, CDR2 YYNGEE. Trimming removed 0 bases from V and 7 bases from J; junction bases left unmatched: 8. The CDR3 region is CASSVGHAGGQNEQFF. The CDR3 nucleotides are TGTGCCAGCAGCGTAGGTCATGCGGGGGGGCAAAATGAGCAGTTCTTC. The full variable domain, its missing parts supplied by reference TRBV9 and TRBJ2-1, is DSGVTQTPKHLITATGQRVTLRCSPRSGDLSVYWYQQSLDQGLQFLIQYYNGEERAKGNILERFSAQQFPDLHSELNLSSLELGDSALYFCASSVGHAGGQNEQFFGPGTRLTVL.

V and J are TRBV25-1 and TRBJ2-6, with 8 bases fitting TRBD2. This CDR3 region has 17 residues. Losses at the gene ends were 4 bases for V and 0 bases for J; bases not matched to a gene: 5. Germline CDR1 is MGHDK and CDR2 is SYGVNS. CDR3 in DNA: TGTGCCAGCAGTGCGGGAGGGATTAGCTCTGGGGCCAACGTCCTGACTTTC. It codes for CASSAGGISSGANVLTF.

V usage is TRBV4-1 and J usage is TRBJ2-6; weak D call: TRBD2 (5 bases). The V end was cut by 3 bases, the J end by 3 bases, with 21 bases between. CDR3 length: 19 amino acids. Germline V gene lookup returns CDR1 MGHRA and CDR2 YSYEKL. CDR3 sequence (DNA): TGCGCCAGCAGCCAGAATCCCTTTGAGAGGGATGATGGGGCCAACGTCCTGACTTTC. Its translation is CASSQNPFERDDGANVLTF.

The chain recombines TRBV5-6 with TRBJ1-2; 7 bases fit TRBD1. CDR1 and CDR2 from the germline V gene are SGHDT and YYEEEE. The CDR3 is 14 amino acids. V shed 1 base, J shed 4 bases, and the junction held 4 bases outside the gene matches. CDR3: CASSLTGVAYGYTF. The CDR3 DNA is TGTGCCAGCAGCTTGACAGGGGTGGCCTATGGCTACACCTTC.

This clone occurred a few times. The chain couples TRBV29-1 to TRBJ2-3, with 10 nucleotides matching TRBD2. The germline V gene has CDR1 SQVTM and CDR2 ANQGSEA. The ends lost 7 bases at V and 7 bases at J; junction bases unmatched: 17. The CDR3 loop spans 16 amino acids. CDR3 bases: TGCAGCGCCAGAATACCGGGACTAGCGAGTGAAAATACGCAGTATTTT. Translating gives CSARIPGLASENTQYF.

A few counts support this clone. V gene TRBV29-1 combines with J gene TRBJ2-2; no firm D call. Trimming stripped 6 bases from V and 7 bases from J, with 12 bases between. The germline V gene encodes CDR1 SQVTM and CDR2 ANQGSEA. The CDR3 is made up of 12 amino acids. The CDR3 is CSVDPVGGELFF. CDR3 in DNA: TGCAGCGTCGACCCGGTTGGCGGGGAGCTGTTTTTT.

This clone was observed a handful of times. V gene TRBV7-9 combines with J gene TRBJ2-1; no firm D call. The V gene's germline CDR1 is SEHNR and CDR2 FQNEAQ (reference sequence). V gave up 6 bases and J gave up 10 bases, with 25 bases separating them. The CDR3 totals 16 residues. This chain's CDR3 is CASRPRPDLKVREQFF. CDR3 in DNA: TGTGCCAGCAGGCCCCGCCCGGACCTCAAAGTCAGGGAGCAGTTCTTC.

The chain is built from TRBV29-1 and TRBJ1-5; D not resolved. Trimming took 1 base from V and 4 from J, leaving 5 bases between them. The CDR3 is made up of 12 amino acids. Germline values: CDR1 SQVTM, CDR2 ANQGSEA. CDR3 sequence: CSVEGENQPQHF. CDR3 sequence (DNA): TGCAGCGTTGAAGGTGAGAATCAGCCCCAGCATTTT.

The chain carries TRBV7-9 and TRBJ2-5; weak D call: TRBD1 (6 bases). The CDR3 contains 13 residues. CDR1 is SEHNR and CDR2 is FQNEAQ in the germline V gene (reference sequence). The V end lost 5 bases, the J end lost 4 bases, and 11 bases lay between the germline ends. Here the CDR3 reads CASSKQGPETQYF. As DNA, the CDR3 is TGTGCCAGCAGCAAACAGGGTCCAGAGACCCAGTACTTC.

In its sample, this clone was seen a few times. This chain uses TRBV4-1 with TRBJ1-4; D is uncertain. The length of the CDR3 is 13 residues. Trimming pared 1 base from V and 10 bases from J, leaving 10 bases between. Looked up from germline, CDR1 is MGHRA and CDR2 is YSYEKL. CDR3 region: CASSQGSVGKLFF. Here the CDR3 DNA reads TGCGCCAGCAGCCAAGGTTCTGTTGGAAAACTGTTTTTT.

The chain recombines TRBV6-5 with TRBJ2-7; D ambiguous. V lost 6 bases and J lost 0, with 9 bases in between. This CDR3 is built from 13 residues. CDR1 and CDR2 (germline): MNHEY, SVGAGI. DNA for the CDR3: TGTGCCAGCAGCGGTAGGAGCTCCTACGAGCAGTACTTC. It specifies CASSGRSSYEQYF.

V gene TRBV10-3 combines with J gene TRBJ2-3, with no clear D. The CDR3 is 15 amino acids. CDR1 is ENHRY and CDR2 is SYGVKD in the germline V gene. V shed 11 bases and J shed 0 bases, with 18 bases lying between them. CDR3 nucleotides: TGTGCCCTCTATCACAGCAATTCTAGCACAGATACGCAGTATTTT. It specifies CALYHSNSSTDTQYF.

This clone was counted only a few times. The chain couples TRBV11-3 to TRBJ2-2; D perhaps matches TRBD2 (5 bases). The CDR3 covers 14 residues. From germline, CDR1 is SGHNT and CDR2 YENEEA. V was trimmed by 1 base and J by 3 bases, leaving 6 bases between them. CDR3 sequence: CASSLGGDTGELFF. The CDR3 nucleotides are TGTGCCAGCAGCTTAGGGGGAGACACCGGGGAGCTGTTTTTT.

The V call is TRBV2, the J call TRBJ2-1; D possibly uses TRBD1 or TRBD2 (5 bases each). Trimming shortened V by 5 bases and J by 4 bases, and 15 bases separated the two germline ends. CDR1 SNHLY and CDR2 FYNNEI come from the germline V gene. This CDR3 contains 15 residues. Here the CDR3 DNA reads TGTGCCAGCAGTACTATTGGGACCCAGTACAATGAGCAGTTCTTC. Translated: CASSTIGTQYNEQFF.

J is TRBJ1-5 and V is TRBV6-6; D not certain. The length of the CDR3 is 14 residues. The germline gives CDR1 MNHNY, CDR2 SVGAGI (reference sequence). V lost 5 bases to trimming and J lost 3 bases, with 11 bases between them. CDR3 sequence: CASSADGNNQPQHF. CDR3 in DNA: TGTGCCAGCAGTGCGGACGGAAACAATCAGCCCCAGCATTTT.

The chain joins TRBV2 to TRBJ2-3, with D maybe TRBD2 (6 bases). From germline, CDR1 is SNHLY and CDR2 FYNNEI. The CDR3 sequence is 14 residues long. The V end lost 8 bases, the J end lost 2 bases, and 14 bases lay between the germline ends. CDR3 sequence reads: CASRGNRNTDTQYF. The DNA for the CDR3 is TGTGCCAGCCGGGGGAACAGGAACACAGATACGCAGTATTTT.

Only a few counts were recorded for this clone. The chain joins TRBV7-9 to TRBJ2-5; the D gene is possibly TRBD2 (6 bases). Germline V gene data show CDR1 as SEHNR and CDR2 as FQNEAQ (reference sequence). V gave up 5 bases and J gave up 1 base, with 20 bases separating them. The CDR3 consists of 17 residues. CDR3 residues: CASSPAGQRVLQETQYF. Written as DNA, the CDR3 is TGTGCCAGCAGCCCCGCGGGGCAGCGGGTCCTCCAAGAGACCCAGTACTTC.

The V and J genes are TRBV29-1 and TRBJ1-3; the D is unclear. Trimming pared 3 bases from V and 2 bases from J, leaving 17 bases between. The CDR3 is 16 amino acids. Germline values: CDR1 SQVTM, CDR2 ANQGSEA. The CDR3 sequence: CSVEVPASGAGNTIYF. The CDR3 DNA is TGCAGCGTTGAGGTTCCCGCTAGCGGGGCTGGAAACACCATATATTTT.

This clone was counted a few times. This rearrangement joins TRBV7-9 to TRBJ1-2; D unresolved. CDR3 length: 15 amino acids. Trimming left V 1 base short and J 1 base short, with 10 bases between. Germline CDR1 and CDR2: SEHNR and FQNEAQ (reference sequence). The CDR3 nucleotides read TGTGCCAGCAGCTTAGAGCTGGGGATTAACTATGGCTACACCTTC. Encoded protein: CASSLELGINYGYTF.

Written as DNA, the CDR3 is TGTGCCTGGAGTGCAGGGGGGATGTCACCCCTCCACTTT. It yields the protein CAWSAGGMSPLHF. V is TRBV30 and J is TRBJ1-6; 7 positions match TRBD1. V shed 1 base, J shed 10 bases, and the junction held 4 bases outside the gene matches. The V gene's germline CDR1 is GTSNPN and CDR2 SVGIG (reference sequence). This CDR3 has 13 amino acids.